The next 10 T cell receptor beta chains were all read from a single sample in a study of blood T cell repertoires in COVID-19. The protocol was immunoSEQ multiplex PCR, while the TCRdb copy is restricted to in-frame clones and leaves out a portion. The sample lists tens of thousands of clones, 70% to 90% occurring once. The sequencing sample was made of peripheral blood. The receptors come from a man under 40 with acute or convalescent COVID-19.

The gene calls are TRBV6-2 or TRBV6-3 and TRBJ1-1; D is undetermined. This CDR3 has 14 residues. CDR1 and CDR2 from the germline V gene are MNHEY and SVGEGT. Trimming shortened V by 3 bases and J by 1 base, and 9 bases separated the two germline ends. The chain's CDR3 is CASSYRRENTEAFF. The CDR3 nucleotides are TGTGCCAGCAGTTATCGGCGGGAGAACACTGAAGCTTTCTTT.

This clone appeared once. The V call is TRBV2, the J call TRBJ2-2; 7 bases are a match to TRBD1. The V segment lost 7 bases and the J segment 4 bases; nucleotides outside the gene matches: 6. Per germline, CDR1 SNHLY and CDR2 FYNNEI. The CDR3 covers 14 residues. The CDR3 DNA reads TGTGCCAGCAATACAGACAGGGCCACCGGGGAGCTGTTTTTT. This sequence encodes CASNTDRATGELFF.

The gene calls are TRBV2 and TRBJ1-3; no clear D. The CDR3 is 16 amino acids. V lost 1 base to trimming and J lost 0 bases, with 10 bases between them. Germline CDR1 is SNHLY and CDR2 is FYNNEI. The CDR3 DNA is TGTGCCAGCAGTGAAGGGTTCTACGACTCTGGAAACACCATATATTTT. Protein product: CASSEGFYDSGNTIYF.

The chain couples TRBV30 to TRBJ1-4; D gene ambiguous. Germline V lookup: CDR1 GTSNPN, CDR2 SVGIG (reference sequence). The V gene lost 1 base and the J gene lost 4 bases, with 13 bases spanning the gap. The length of the CDR3 is 15 residues. Here the CDR3 DNA reads TGTGCCTGGAGTGCACCGAGCAAAAGTAATGAAAAACTGTTTTTT. Protein: CAWSAPSKSNEKLFF. The full variable domain, its missing parts supplied by reference TRBV30 and TRBJ1-4, is SQTIHQWPATLVQPVGSPLSLECTVEGTSNPNLYWYRQAAGRGLQLLFYSVGIGQISSEVPQNLSASRPQDRQFILSSKKLLLSDSGFYLCAWSAPSKSNEKLFFGSGTQLSVL.

This chain joins TRBV5-6 and TRBJ2-7; no reliable D call. CDR3 length equals 15 residues. V was shortened by 2 bases and J by 1 base, with 13 bases between the two germline ends. Per germline, CDR1 SGHDT and CDR2 YYEEEE. The CDR3 nucleotides are TGTGCCAGCAGCTTCCTTCCCCTCAGTTCCTACGAGCAGTACGTC. Its translation: CASSFLPLSSYEQYV.

The chain carries TRBV6-5 and TRBJ2-3; possibly TRBD2 for D (5 bases). This CDR3 has 15 amino acids. Germline assignment: CDR1 MNHEY and CDR2 SVGAGI. V lost 5 bases and J 3 bases, leaving 15 bases between the germline ends. This CDR3 reads CASSRAGGATDTQYF. Here the CDR3 DNA reads TGTGCCAGCAGTCGGGCGGGTGGCGCGACAGATACGCAGTATTTT.

The chain carries TRBV25-1 and TRBJ2-5; TRBD1 matches at 8 bases. CDR1 MGHDK and CDR2 SYGVNS come from the germline V gene. The trim removed 7 bases at V and 6 bases at J, leaving 7 bases unmatched. The CDR3 covers 13 residues. The CDR3 protein is CASKGQGGQTQYF. The CDR3 DNA reads as TGTGCCAGCAAAGGACAGGGTGGACAGACCCAGTACTTC.

This chain uses TRBV2 with TRBJ1-5; a possible D gene is TRBD1 (6 bases). The V end was cut by 4 bases, the J end by 2 bases, with 12 bases between. This CDR3 spans 15 amino acids. Germline V gene data show CDR1 as SNHLY and CDR2 as FYNNEI. CDR3: CASSVLAGGNQPQHF. As DNA, the CDR3 is TGTGCCAGCAGTGTTTTGGCAGGGGGCAATCAGCCCCAGCATTTT.

The rearrangement links TRBV6-1 to TRBJ2-7, with D possibly matching TRBD2 (6 bases). Trimming shortened V by 1 base and J by 2 bases, and 12 bases separated the two germline ends. The CDR3 runs to 15 residues. From germline, CDR1 is MNHNS and CDR2 SASEGT. In nucleotides, the CDR3 is TGTGCCAGCAGTGAAGTGTGGCGGGAAGCCTACGAGCAGTACGTC. Amino acids: CASSEVWREAYEQYV.

The rearrangement uses TRBV5-4 and TRBJ1-3; 7 bases are a match to TRBD1. This CDR3 region has 16 residues. Germline V lookup: CDR1 SGHNT, CDR2 YYREEE (reference sequence). Trimming took 4 bases from V and 0 from J; bases not matched to a gene: 7. CDR3 region: CASSTGQVRSGNTIYF. The CDR3 nucleotides read TGTGCCAGCAGCACCGGACAGGTTCGCTCTGGAAACACCATATATTTT. The full variable domain, completed using reference TRBV5-4 and TRBJ1-3, is ETGVTQSPTHLIKTRGQQVTLRCSSQSGHNTVSWYQQALGQGPQFIFQYYREEENGRGNFPPRFSGLQFPNYSSELNVNALELDDSALYLCASSTGQVRSGNTIYFGEGSWLTVV.